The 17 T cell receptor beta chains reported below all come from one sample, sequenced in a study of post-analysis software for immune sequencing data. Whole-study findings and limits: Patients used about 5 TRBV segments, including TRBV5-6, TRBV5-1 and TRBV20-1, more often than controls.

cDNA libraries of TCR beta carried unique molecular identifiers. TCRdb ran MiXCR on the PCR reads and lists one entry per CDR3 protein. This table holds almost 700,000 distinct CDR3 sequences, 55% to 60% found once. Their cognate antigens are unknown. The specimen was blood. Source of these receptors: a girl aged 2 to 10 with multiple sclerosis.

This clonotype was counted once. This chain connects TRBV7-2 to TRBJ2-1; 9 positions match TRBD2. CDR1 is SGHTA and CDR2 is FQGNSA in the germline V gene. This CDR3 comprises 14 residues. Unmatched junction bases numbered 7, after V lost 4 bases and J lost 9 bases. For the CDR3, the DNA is TGTGCCAGCAGCTCCGTCAGCGGGAGGACTGAGCAGTTCTTC. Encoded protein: CASSSVSGRTEQFF.

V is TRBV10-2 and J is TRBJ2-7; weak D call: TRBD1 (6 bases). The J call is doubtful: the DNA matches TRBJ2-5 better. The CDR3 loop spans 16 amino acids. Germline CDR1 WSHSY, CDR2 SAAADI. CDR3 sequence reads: CASSEIYRVPLETQYF. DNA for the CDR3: TGCGCCAGCAGTGAGATCTACAGGGTGCCCTTAGAGACCCAGTACTTC.

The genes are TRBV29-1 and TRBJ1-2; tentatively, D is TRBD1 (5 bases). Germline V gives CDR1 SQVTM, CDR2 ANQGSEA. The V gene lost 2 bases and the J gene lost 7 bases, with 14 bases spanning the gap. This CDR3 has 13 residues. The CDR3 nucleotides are TGCAGCGTTGAACCGGGCCTTAGGGGTGGCTACACCTTC. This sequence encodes CSVEPGLRGGYTF.

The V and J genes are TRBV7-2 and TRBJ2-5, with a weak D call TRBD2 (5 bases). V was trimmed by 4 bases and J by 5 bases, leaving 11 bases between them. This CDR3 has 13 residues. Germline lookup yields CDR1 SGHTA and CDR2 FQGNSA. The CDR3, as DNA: TGTGCCAGCAGCTCCCGGAGGTGGGAGACCCAGTACTTC. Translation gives CASSSRRWETQYF.

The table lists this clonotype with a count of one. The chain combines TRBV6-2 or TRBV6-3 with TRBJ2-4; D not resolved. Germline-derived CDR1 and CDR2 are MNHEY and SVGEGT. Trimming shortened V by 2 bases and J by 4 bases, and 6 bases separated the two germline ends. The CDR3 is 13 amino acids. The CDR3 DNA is TGTGCCAGCAGTTACACGAGGAAAAACATTCAGTACTTC. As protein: CASSYTRKNIQYF.

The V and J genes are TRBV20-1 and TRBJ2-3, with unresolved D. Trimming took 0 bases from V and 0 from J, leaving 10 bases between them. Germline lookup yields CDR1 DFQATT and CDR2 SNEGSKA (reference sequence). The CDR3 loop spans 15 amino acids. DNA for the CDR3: TGCAGTGCTAGAGATCGAAGGAAGAGCACAGATACGCAGTATTTT. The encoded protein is CSARDRRKSTDTQYF.

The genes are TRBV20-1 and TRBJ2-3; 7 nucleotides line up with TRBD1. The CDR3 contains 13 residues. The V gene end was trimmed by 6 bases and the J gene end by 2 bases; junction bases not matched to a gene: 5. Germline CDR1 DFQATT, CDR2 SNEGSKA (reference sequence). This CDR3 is CSAGTVNTDTQYF. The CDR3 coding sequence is TGCAGTGCCGGGACAGTAAACACAGATACGCAGTATTTT.

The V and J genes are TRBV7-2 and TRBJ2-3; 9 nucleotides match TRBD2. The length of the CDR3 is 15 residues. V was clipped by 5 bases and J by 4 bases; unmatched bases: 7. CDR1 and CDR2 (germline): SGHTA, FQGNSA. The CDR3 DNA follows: TGTGCCAGCAGCCCTCCGACTAGCGGCGCAGATACGCAGTATTTT. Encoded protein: CASSPPTSGADTQYF.

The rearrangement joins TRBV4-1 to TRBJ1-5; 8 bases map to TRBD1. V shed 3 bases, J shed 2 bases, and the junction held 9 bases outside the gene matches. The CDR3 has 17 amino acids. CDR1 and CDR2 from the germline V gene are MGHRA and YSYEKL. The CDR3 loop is CASSHLPLTGGNQPQHF. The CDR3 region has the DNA TGCGCCAGCAGCCATCTGCCCTTGACAGGGGGCAATCAGCCCCAGCATTTT.

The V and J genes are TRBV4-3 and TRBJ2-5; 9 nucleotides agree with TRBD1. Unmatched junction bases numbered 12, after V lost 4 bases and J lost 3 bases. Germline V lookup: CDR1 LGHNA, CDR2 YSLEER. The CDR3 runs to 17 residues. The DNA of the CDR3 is TGCGCCAGCAGCCTCACCTTGGGGGGACAGGGAGAAGAGACCCAGTACTTC. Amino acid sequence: CASSLTLGGQGEETQYF.

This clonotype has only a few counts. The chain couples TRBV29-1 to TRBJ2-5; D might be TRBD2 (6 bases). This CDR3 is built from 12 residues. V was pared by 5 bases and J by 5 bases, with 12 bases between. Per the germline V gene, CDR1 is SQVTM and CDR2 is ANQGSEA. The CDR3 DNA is TGCAGCGTTAGCAGACGGGAGGAGACCCAGTACTTC. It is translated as CSVSRREETQYF.

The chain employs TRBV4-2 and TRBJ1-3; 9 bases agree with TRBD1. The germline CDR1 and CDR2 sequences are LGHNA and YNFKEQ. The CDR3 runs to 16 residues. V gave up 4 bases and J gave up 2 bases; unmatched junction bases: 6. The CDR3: CASSRDRDTTGNTIYF. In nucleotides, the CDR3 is TGTGCCAGCAGCCGGGACAGGGACACAACTGGAAACACCATATATTTT.

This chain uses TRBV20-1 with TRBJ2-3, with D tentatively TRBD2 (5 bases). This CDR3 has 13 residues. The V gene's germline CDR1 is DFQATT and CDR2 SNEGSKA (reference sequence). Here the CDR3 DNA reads TGCAGCCTCCTAGGAGAGGGCCTGGATACGCAGTATTTT. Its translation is CSLLGEGLDTQYF.

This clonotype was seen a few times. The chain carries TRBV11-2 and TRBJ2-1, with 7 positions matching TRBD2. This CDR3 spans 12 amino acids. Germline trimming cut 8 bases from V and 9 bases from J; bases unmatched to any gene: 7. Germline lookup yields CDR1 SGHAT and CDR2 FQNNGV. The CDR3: CASFGGTGEQFF. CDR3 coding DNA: TGTGCCAGCTTCGGGGGGACTGGTGAGCAGTTCTTC.

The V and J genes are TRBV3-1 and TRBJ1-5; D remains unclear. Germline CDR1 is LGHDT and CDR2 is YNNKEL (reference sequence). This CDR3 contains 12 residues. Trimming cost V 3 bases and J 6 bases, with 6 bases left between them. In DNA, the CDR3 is TGTGCCAGCAGCCATGGAACTCAGCCCCAGCATTTT. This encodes CASSHGTQPQHF.

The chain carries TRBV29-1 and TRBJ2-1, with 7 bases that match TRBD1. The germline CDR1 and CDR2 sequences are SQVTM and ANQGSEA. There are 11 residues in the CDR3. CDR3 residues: CTGTVLNEQFF. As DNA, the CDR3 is TGCACCGGGACAGTCCTCAATGAGCAGTTCTTC.

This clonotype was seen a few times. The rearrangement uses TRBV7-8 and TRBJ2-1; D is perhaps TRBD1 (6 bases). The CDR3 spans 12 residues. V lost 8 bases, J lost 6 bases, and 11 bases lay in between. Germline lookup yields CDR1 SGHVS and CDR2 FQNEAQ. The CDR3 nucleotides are TGTGCCAGCGGGGGCAGCGTCAATGAGCAGTTCTTC. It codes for CASGGSVNEQFF.